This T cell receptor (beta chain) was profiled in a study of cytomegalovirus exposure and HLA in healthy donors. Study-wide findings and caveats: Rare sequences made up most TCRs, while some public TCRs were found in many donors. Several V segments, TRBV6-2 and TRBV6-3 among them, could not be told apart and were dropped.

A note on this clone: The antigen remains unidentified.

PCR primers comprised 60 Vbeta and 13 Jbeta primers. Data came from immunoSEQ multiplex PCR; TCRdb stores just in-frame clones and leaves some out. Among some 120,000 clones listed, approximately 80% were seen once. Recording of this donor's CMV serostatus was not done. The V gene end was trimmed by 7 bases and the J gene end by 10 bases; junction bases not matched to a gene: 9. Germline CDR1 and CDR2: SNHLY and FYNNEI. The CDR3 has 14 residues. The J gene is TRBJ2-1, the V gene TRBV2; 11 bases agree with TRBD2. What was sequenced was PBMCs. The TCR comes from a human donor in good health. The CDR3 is CASTIAGGPREQFF. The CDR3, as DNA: TGTGCCAGCACAATAGCGGGGGGGCCCCGGGAGCAGTTCTTC.